The 2 T cell receptor beta chains listed next were all sequenced from one sample in a study of radiotherapy plus CTLA-4 blockade in lung cancer. Data came from immunoSEQ multiplex PCR; TCRdb stores just in-frame clones and leaves some out. The sample lists fewer than 40,000 clones; around 70% were seen once. Source: peripheral blood, taken from a patient treated with radiotherapy plus ipilimumab. The receptors were sampled from a human donor with non-small cell lung cancer whose response to radiotherapy plus ipilimumab could not be evaluated.

This clone was counted only a few times. The J gene is TRBJ2-7, the V gene TRBV5-4; 12 positions agree with TRBD2. J gave up 2 bases and V 1 base, and 4 bases lay outside the gene matches. CDR1 and CDR2 (germline): SGHNT, YYREEE (reference sequence). This CDR3 contains 16 residues. The CDR3 DNA follows: TGTGCCAGCAGCTTGACTAGCGGGAGGCCTCCCTACGAGCAGTACTTC. It translates to CASSLTSGRPPYEQYF.

The table lists this clone with a few counts. The CDR3 loop reads CASRSQGSIYEQYF. DNA of the CDR3: TGTGCCAGCAGAAGTCAGGGTTCGATCTACGAGCAGTACTTC. The chain is built from TRBV6-5 and TRBJ2-7; D perhaps matches TRBD1 (5 bases). Trimming removed 6 bases from V and 3 bases from J, with 15 bases in between. Germline V gene lookup returns CDR1 MNHEY and CDR2 SVGAGI. The CDR3 has 14 amino acids.